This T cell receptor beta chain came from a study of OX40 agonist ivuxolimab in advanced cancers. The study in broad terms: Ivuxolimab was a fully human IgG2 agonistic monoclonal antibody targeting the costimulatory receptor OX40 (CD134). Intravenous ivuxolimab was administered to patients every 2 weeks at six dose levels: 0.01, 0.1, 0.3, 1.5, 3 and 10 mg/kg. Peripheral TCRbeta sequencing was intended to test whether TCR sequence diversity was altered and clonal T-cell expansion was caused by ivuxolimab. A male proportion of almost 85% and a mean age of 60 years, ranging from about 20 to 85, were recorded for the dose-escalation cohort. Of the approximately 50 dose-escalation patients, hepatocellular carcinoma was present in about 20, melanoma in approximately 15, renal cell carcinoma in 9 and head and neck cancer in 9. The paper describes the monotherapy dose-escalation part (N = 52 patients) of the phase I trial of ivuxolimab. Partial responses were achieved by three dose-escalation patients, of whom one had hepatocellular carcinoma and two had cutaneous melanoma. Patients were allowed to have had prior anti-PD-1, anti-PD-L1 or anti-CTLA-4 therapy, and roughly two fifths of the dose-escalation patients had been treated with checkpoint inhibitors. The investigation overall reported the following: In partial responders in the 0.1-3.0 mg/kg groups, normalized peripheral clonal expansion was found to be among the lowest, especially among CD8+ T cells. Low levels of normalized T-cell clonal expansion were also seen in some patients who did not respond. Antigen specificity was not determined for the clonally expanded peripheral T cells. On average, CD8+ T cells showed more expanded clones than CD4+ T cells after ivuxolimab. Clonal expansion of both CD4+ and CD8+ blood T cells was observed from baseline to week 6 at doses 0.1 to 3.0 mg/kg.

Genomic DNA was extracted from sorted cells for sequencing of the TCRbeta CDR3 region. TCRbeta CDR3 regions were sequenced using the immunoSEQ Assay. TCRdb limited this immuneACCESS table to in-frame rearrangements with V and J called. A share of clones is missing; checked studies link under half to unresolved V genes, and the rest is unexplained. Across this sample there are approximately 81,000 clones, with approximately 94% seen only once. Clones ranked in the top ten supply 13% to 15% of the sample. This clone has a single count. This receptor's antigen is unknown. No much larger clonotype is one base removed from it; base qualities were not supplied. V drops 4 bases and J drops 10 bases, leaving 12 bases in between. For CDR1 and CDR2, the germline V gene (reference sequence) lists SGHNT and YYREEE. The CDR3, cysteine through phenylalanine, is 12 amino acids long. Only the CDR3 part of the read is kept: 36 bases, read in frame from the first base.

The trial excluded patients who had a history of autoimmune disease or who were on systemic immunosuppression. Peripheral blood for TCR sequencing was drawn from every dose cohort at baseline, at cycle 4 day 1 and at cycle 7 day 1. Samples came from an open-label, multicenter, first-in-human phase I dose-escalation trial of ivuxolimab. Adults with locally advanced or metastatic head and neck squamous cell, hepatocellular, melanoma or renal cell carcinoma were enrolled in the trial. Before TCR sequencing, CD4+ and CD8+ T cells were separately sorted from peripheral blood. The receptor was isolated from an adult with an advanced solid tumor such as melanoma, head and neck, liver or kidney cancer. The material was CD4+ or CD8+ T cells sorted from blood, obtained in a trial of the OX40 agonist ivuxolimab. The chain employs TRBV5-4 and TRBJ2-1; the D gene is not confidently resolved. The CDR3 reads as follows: CASSLGLIEQFF. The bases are TGTGCCAGCAGCCTCGGGTTAATCGAGCAGTTCTTC.